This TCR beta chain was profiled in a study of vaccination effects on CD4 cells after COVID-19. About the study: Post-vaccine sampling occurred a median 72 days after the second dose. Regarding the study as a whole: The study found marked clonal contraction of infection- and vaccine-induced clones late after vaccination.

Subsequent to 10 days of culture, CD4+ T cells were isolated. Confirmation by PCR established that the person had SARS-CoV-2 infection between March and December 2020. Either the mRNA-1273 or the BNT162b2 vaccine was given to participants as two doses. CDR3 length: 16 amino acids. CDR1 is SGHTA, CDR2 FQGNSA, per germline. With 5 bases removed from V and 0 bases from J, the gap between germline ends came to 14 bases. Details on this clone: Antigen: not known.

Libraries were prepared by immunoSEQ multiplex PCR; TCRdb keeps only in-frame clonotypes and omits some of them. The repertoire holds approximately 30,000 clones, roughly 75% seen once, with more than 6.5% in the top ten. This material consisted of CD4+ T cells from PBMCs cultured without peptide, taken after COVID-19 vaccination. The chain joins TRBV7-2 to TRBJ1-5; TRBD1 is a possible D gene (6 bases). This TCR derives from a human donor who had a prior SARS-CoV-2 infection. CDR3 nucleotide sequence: TGTGCCAGCAGCCCAACAACAGGGTATAGCAATCAGCCCCAGCATTTT. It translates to CASSPTTGYSNQPQHF.